This entry features one T cell receptor (beta chain) sequence. The target antigen is unknown. Vbeta (60) and Jbeta (13) primers were used in the PCR. The repertoire was sequenced with immunoSEQ multiplex PCR; TCRdb's copy has only in-frame clones and lacks some. Seen here are about 110,000 clones, 78% observed once, and the top ten hold 1% to 1.5%. Germline V lookup: CDR1 SQVTM, CDR2 ANQGSEA. This CDR3 has 15 residues. Between the trimmed V and J ends, which lost 0 bases and 0 bases, there was a span of 9 bases. This record comes from a study of cytomegalovirus exposure and HLA in healthy donors. Findings and limits, study-wide: For TCR beta chains, V- and J-gene trimming was later linked to a missense DCLRE1C variant. The authors enumerated 150 to 200 TCR beta chains as linked to cytomegalovirus. Presence/absence analyses took donor sequencing depth as roughly uniform.

The genes are TRBV29-1 and TRBJ1-3; a possible D gene is TRBD1 (6 bases). The specimen was PBMCs. This receptor was obtained from a man aged 25-40 years in good health and CMV-seronegative. The CDR3 sequence: CSVEDWTVSGNTIYF. CDR3 in DNA: TGCAGCGTTGAAGACTGGACAGTCTCTGGAAACACCATATATTTT.